A single sample gave rise to the 2 T cell receptor beta chains below, sequenced in a study of blood T cell repertoires in COVID-19. The assay was immunoSEQ multiplex PCR, and TCRdb's table has in-frame clones only and misses some. The profile covers almost 70,000 clones, with over 70% appearing a single time and more than 15% taken by the ten largest. Sequencing was done on a sample of peripheral blood. These receptors came from a man aged 55-75 years with acute or convalescent COVID-19.

The rearrangement links TRBV3-1 (or the pseudogene TRBV3-2) to TRBJ2-7; 7 nucleotides agree with TRBD1. Trimming cost V 6 bases and J 2 bases; bases outside gene matches: 4. The CDR3 spans 13 residues. Germline CDR1 and CDR2: LGHDT and YNNKEL (reference sequence). In DNA form, the CDR3 reads TGTGCCAGCAGTCCGCAGGGGGCCTACGAGCAGTACTTC. Translation gives CASSPQGAYEQYF.

The V gene is TRBV2, the J gene TRBJ1-5, with TRBD1 as a possible D gene (6 bases). V was clipped by 3 bases and J by 4 bases, with 13 bases between them. Germline V gene sequence: CDR1 SNHLY, CDR2 FYNNEI. This CDR3 has 15 amino acids. The CDR3 is CASSDRQVGNQPQHF. The CDR3 coding sequence is TGTGCCAGCAGTGACCGACAGGTGGGGAATCAGCCCCAGCATTTT.